This is a list of T cell receptor beta chains from one sample in a study of blood T cell repertoires in COVID-19. Here immunoSEQ multiplex PCR was the method, and the copy in TCRdb shows in-frame clones only, minus some. The data hold 150,000 to 200,000 clones, with more than 75% observed a single time. Sequences were obtained from PBMCs or T cells enriched from blood (not recorded which). These receptors were collected from a woman between 50 and 59 years old with acute COVID-19. Both conserved end residues are part of each CDR3. Each record gives: V gene, CDR3 protein.

v_call: TRBV4-1
cdr3_aa: CASSQEGGLVRETQYF

v_call: TRBV11-3
cdr3_aa: CASSPGGITGELFF

v_call: TRBV6-5
cdr3_aa: CASSQGGQVNQPQHF

v_call: TRBV5-1
cdr3_aa: CASSLVLRGGYGYTF

v_call: TRBV3-1/TRBV3-2
cdr3_aa: CASSHRQGALSPLHF

v_call: TRBV9
cdr3_aa: CASSALGGTSPLHF

v_call: TRBV5-1
cdr3_aa: CASSPDRGSTGELFF

v_call: TRBV28
cdr3_aa: CASTSPNRLYGYTF

v_call: TRBV5-1
cdr3_aa: CASSLGGGNQPQHF

v_call: TRBV4-1
cdr3_aa: CASSQDPRGSSGNTIYF

v_call: TRBV3-1/TRBV3-2
cdr3_aa: CASSPHRTAGGNTIYF

v_call: TRBV4-2
cdr3_aa: CASSQGRGGDTQYF

v_call: TRBV3-1/TRBV3-2
cdr3_aa: CASSLQGRGYTF

v_call: TRBV6-5
cdr3_aa: CASRYRLGATNEKLFF

v_call: TRBV7-6
cdr3_aa: CASRRNGQGQEPQHF

v_call: TRBV28
cdr3_aa: CASSLLSGLADTQYF

v_call: TRBV6-5
cdr3_aa: CASSQGYGAPDTQYF

v_call: TRBV14
cdr3_aa: CASSRQGLLLGNEKLFF

v_call: TRBV27
cdr3_aa: CASTDSGTSGQITQYF

v_call: TRBV2
cdr3_aa: CASSEGSAGVETQYF

v_call: TRBV6-1
cdr3_aa: CASSEGNRGAGGYTF

v_call: TRBV19
cdr3_aa: CASSLGYDNSPLHF

v_call: TRBV18
cdr3_aa: CASSEGQTSNQPQHF

v_call: TRBV27
cdr3_aa: CASSLGYLGQIFTGYTF

v_call: TRBV9
cdr3_aa: CASSPGQSNTEAFF

v_call: TRBV5-4
cdr3_aa: CASSLQSTRGADTQYF

v_call: TRBV5-4
cdr3_aa: CASSLSQGGTGELFF

v_call: TRBV14
cdr3_aa: CASSQAGMNTEAFF

v_call: TRBV9
cdr3_aa: CASSVGRTGEVEKLFF

v_call: TRBV12-3/TRBV12-4
cdr3_aa: CASSLGGPGYTF

v_call: TRBV30
cdr3_aa: CAWSRVREKLFF

v_call: TRBV6-6
cdr3_aa: CASSLGQGRQDTQYF

v_call: TRBV6-6
cdr3_aa: CASSYSDSYNEQFF

v_call: TRBV2
cdr3_aa: CASSESAGVGEKLFF

v_call: TRBV2
cdr3_aa: CASSEEGASNQPQHF

v_call: TRBV6-5
cdr3_aa: CASSSWSGGYNSPLHF

v_call: TRBV28
cdr3_aa: CASSSGVSNSPLHF

v_call: TRBV5-6
cdr3_aa: CASSLAGVLTDTQYF

v_call: TRBV20-1
cdr3_aa: CSASIPHTYGYTF

v_call: TRBV20-1
cdr3_aa: CSARGGQGTFF

v_call: TRBV29-1
cdr3_aa: CSVDSGSGANVLTF

v_call: TRBV30
cdr3_aa: CAWSVLFQGTGELFF

v_call: TRBV28
cdr3_aa: CASTSSGNTIYF

v_call: TRBV6-5
cdr3_aa: CASRVTGVGGTIYF

v_call: TRBV28
cdr3_aa: CASSLEGTATGNTIYF

v_call: TRBV21-1
cdr3_aa: CASSINHEQEGPSPLHF

v_call: TRBV28
cdr3_aa: CASAYPQGRQPQHF

v_call: TRBV7-2
cdr3_aa: CASSSGQGSAGSPLHF

v_call: TRBV18
cdr3_aa: CASSPTGLGTDTQYF

v_call: TRBV29-1
cdr3_aa: CSVPRGGAGSGANVLTF

v_call: TRBV19
cdr3_aa: CASSATGSGHEKLFF

v_call: TRBV7-3
cdr3_aa: CASSLPQTGTAYNEQFF

v_call: TRBV12-3/TRBV12-4
cdr3_aa: CASSIAGTPLHF

v_call: TRBV30
cdr3_aa: CAWRGTATEAFF

v_call: TRBV7-2
cdr3_aa: CASRSTAGAFF

v_call: TRBV18
cdr3_aa: CASSLGRGDQPQHF

v_call: TRBV5-6
cdr3_aa: CASSYRTGNGTPLHF

v_call: TRBV19
cdr3_aa: CASSIARDTGNQPQHF

v_call: TRBV11-2
cdr3_aa: CASSPQTGRTDTQYF